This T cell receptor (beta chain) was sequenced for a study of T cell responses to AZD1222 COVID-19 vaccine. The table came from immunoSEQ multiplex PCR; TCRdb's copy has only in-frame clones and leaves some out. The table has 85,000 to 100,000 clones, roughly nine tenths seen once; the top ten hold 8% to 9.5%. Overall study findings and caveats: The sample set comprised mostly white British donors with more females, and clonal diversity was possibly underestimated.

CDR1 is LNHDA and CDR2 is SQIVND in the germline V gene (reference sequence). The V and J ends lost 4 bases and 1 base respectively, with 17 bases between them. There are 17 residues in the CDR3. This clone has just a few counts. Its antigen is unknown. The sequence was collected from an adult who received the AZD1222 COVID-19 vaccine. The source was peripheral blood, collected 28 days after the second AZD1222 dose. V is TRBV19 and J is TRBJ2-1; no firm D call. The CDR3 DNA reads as TGTGCCAGTAGTAACCCCACCCTCACCGGGTCCTACAATGAGCAGTTCTTC. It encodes CASSNPTLTGSYNEQFF.